This T cell receptor (beta chain) was documented in a study of cytomegalovirus exposure and HLA in healthy donors. Study results and limitations: Later, an analysis found that common viral pathogens appeared to be linked with several of the most significant clusters. The study flagged about 160 TCR beta chains as cytomegalovirus-associated. In a later analysis, TCR beta V- and J-gene trimming was associated with a missense DCLRE1C variant.

Note on this clone: Antigen specificity is unknown.

13 Jbeta primers and 60 Vbeta primers were used for the PCR. Sequenced by immunoSEQ multiplex PCR; TCRdb stores in-frame clones only, minus some. This sample has roughly 200,000 clones, with roughly 85% found just once. Trimming pared 3 bases from V and 6 bases from J, leaving 18 bases between. The CDR3 loop spans 15 amino acids. CDR1 and CDR2 from the germline V gene are SGHRS and YFSETQ. Input material: PBMCs. This chain links TRBV5-1 with TRBJ1-2, with TRBD1 as a possible D gene (6 bases). This sequence originates from a woman between 50 and 59 years old in good health and CMV-seronegative. The CDR3 region is CASSSTSSDRDGYTF. The CDR3 DNA sequence: TGCGCCAGCAGCTCCACCTCCTCGGACAGAGATGGCTACACCTTC.